These 21 T cell receptor beta chains share one sample of origin, sequenced in a study of blood T cell repertoires in COVID-19. Profiling relied on immunoSEQ multiplex PCR, and the TCRdb table lists in-frame clones only, not all of them. The sample shows approximately 89,000 clones, about 74% of them seen only once. Sequencing used peripheral blood. The receptors stem from a human donor in a cohort sampled during active COVID-19.

The chain joins TRBV18 to TRBJ2-7, with no clear D. Germline V lookup: CDR1 KGHSH, CDR2 LQKENI. Trimming pared 3 bases from V and 2 bases from J, leaving 17 bases between. The length of the CDR3 is 16 residues. The CDR3: CASSPVTVSSTYEQYF. CDR3 sequence (DNA): TGTGCCAGCTCACCGGTCACAGTATCCTCCACCTACGAGCAGTACTTC.

The gene calls are TRBV7-2 and TRBJ1-4, with 8 bases matching TRBD1. V was clipped by 5 bases and J by 7 bases; unmatched bases: 6. Germline loops: CDR1 SGHTA, CDR2 FQGNSA. CDR3 length: 14 residues. CDR3 region: CASSTRGLSEKLFF. CDR3 nucleotides: TGTGCCAGCAGCACCAGGGGGCTAAGTGAAAAACTGTTTTTT.

The chain links TRBV28 to TRBJ2-1; 9 positions match TRBD2. J gave up 8 bases and V 3 bases, and 8 bases lay outside the gene matches. In germline, CDR1 is MDHEN, CDR2 SYDVKM. The CDR3 is 15 residues long. The CDR3 sequence is CASSLAGGGSYEQFF. The CDR3 nucleotides read TGTGCCAGCAGTTTGGCGGGAGGGGGGTCATATGAGCAGTTCTTC. Together with reference TRBV28 and TRBJ2-1, the CDR3 gives the full variable domain: DVKVTQSSRYLVKRTGEKVFLECVQDMDHENMFWYRQDPGLGLRLIYFSYDVKMKEKGDIPEGYSVSREKKERFSLILESASTNQTSMYLCASSLAGGGSYEQFFGPGTRLTVL.

This chain connects TRBV13 to TRBJ2-3; 8 bases map to TRBD1. V shed 0 bases and J 5 bases; nucleotides not matched to a gene: 7. CDR1 is PRHDT, CDR2 FYEKMQ, per germline (reference sequence). The CDR3 consists of 16 residues. The CDR3 nucleotides read TGTGCCAGCAGCTTAGGCCGGCAGGGGGCGAGAGATACGCAGTATTTT. It codes for CASSLGRQGARDTQYF.

The chain combines TRBV7-2 with TRBJ1-5; TRBD1 is a possible D gene (6 bases). The CDR3 spans 16 residues. V was clipped by 5 bases and J by 7 bases, with 21 bases between them. Germline CDR1 SGHTA, CDR2 FQGNSA. The CDR3 nucleotides are TGTGCCAGCAGCAAATTAGGGCAAATGAGGGGGCAGCCCCAGCATTTT. Amino acids: CASSKLGQMRGQPQHF.

V usage is TRBV29-1 and J usage is TRBJ1-1; D is undetermined. Germline V gene sequence: CDR1 SQVTM, CDR2 ANQGSEA. This CDR3 spans 12 amino acids. Trimming took off 2 bases at V and 4 bases at J, with 8 bases between the two ends. The CDR3 sequence is CSVERSGTEAFF. DNA for the CDR3: TGCAGCGTTGAAAGGTCAGGCACTGAAGCTTTCTTT.

This chain links TRBV6-5 with TRBJ2-2; TRBD1 aligns across 9 bases. Germline V lookup: CDR1 MNHEY, CDR2 SVGAGI. The ends lost 6 bases at V and 6 bases at J; junction bases unmatched: 8. This CDR3 has 15 amino acids. CDR3 amino acids: CASSRDRVFPGELFF. CDR3 in DNA: TGTGCCAGCAGCCGGGACAGGGTCTTCCCCGGGGAGCTGTTTTTT.

The V call is TRBV5-1, the J call TRBJ2-2; 11 positions match TRBD1. This CDR3 is 16 amino acids long. With V trimmed by 8 bases and J by 4 bases, 10 bases remained unmatched. CDR1 is SGHRS and CDR2 is YFSETQ in the germline V gene. DNA of the CDR3: TGCGCCAGTTCCCTTTCCGGGACAGGGGGCACCGGGGAGCTGTTTTTT. This translates into CASSLSGTGGTGELFF.

The chain combines TRBV7-2 with TRBJ2-5; possible D gene TRBD2, 6 bases. The CDR3 extends over 16 amino acids. V lost 3 bases to trimming and J lost 4 bases, with 18 bases between them. The V gene's germline CDR1 is SGHTA and CDR2 FQGNSA. In DNA, the CDR3 is TGTGCCAGCAGCTTCTCTAGCGTGCACCCTACAGAGACCCAGTACTTC. Amino acid sequence: CASSFSSVHPTETQYF.

The genes are TRBV5-6 and TRBJ2-4; 7 bases are shared with TRBD1. Germline values: CDR1 SGHDT, CDR2 YYEEEE. The CDR3 extends over 16 amino acids. V gave up 3 bases and J gave up 2 bases; unmatched junction bases: 8. CDR3 coding DNA: TGTGCCAGCAGCTCGTACAGGGGTCTGACCAAAAACATTCAGTACTTC. Protein product: CASSSYRGLTKNIQYF.

The chain recombines TRBV28 with TRBJ2-7; 7 nucleotides agree with TRBD2. CDR1 and CDR2 from the germline V gene are MDHEN and SYDVKM. The CDR3 has 15 residues. With V trimmed by 7 bases and J by 1 base, 10 bases remained unmatched. The CDR3 reads CASTPGLAASYEQYF. The CDR3 bases are TGTGCCAGCACTCCTGGGCTAGCGGCATCCTACGAGCAGTACTTC.

The genes are TRBV5-1 and TRBJ1-6; D is possibly TRBD1 (5 bases). The CDR3 consists of 14 residues. Germline CDR1 reads SGHRS; CDR2 reads YFSETQ. Trimming shortened V by 4 bases and J by 9 bases, and 14 bases separated the two germline ends. CDR3 sequence reads: CASSPGQGVSPLHF. The CDR3 DNA reads as TGCGCCAGCAGCCCCGGGCAGGGTGTTTCACCCCTCCACTTT.

V usage is TRBV5-1 and J usage is TRBJ2-1; TRBD2 matches at 9 bases. CDR3 size: 14 residues. Trimming removed 2 bases from V and 8 bases from J; junction bases left unmatched: 5. In germline, CDR1 is SGHRS, CDR2 YFSETQ. CDR3 residues: CASSLNSGSYEQFF. CDR3 nucleotides: TGCGCCAGCAGCTTAAATAGCGGGAGCTATGAGCAGTTCTTC.

The CDR3 DNA reads as TGTGCCAGCAGTTTACTCCCCCCTCGGCAGGGGAATTCCTACGAGCAGTACTTC. Translated: CASSLLPPRQGNSYEQYF. This chain uses TRBV27 with TRBJ2-7; D perhaps matches TRBD1 (6 bases). In germline, CDR1 is MNHEY, CDR2 SMNVEV (reference sequence). The CDR3 length is 18 residues. V was trimmed by 2 bases and J by 1 base, leaving 21 bases between them.

The chain employs TRBV9 and TRBJ1-5; D may be TRBD1 (5 bases). Trimming removed 3 bases at V and 6 bases at J, with 13 bases between. This CDR3 contains 14 residues. Germline lookup yields CDR1 SGDLS and CDR2 YYNGEE. The CDR3: CASSGNVGGQPQHF. Written as DNA, the CDR3 is TGTGCCAGCAGCGGCAACGTGGGGGGTCAGCCCCAGCATTTT. Based on the CDR3 plus reference TRBV9 and TRBJ1-5, the full variable domain is DSGVTQTPKHLITATGQRVTLRCSPRSGDLSVYWYQQSLDQGLQFLIQYYNGEERAKGNILERFSAQQFPDLHSELNLSSLELGDSALYFCASSGNVGGQPQHFGDGTRLSIL.

The chain combines TRBV2 with TRBJ1-1, with 11 bases aligning to TRBD1. The J segment lost 8 bases and the V segment lost 7 bases, leaving 9 bases of the junction unmatched. Germline CDR1 and CDR2: SNHLY and FYNNEI. This CDR3 has 14 residues. The CDR3: CASMRTGGRLEAFF. The CDR3 DNA reads as TGTGCCAGCATGAGGACAGGGGGCCGGTTAGAAGCTTTCTTT.

This chain uses TRBV11-1 with TRBJ2-1; 14 bases agree with TRBD2. V trimming: 1 base; J trimming: 7 bases; junction bases outside the gene matches: 0. There are 15 residues in the CDR3. CDR1 is SGHAT and CDR2 is FQDESV in the germline V gene (reference sequence). The CDR3 DNA follows: TGTGCCAGCAGCTTAGGGACTAGCGGGAGGAATGAGCAGTTCTTC. This translates into CASSLGTSGRNEQFF.

This clone appeared once. The chain links TRBV19 to TRBJ1-1; TRBD1 is a possible D gene (6 bases). Trimming took off 6 bases at V and 8 bases at J, with 13 bases between the two ends. This CDR3 is 12 amino acids long. Germline assignment: CDR1 LNHDA and CDR2 SQIVND (reference sequence). The CDR3 loop reads CASRPTGTEAFF. CDR3 in DNA: TGTGCCAGTAGGCCTACAGGGACAGAAGCTTTCTTT. Together with reference TRBV19 and TRBJ1-1, the CDR3 gives the full variable domain: DGGITQSPKYLFRKEGQNVTLSCEQNLNHDAMYWYRQDPGQGLRLIYYSQIVNDFQKGDIAEGYSVSREKKESFPLTVTSAQKNPTAFYLCASRPTGTEAFFGQGTRLTVV.

The chain is built from TRBV5-6 and TRBJ1-5; D is uncertain. This CDR3 is built from 14 residues. The germline V gene encodes CDR1 SGHDT and CDR2 YYEEEE. V was trimmed by 1 base and J by 7 bases, leaving 12 bases between them. The CDR3 nucleotides read TGTGCCAGCAGCTTGTCGCGGGTCAGGCAGCCCCAGCATTTT. Translation: CASSLSRVRQPQHF.

The gene calls are TRBV24-1 and TRBJ2-7, with 9 nucleotides matching TRBD2. V gave up 5 bases and J gave up 5 bases; unmatched junction bases: 6. The germline V gene encodes CDR1 KGHDR and CDR2 SFDVKD. CDR3 length equals 14 residues. The CDR3 DNA reads as TGTGCCACCAGTGGTAGCGGGAGACGGCACGAGCAGTACTTC. This translates into CATSGSGRRHEQYF.

V is TRBV6-1 and J is TRBJ2-5; 10 bases agree with TRBD2. The germline V gene has CDR1 MNHNS and CDR2 SASEGT. The CDR3 consists of 16 residues. Unmatched junction bases numbered 8, after V lost 3 bases and J lost 4 bases. CDR3 sequence: CASSDGLAVRRETQYF. CDR3 bases: TGTGCCAGCAGTGACGGACTAGCGGTTAGACGAGAGACCCAGTACTTC.